This T cell receptor beta chain was observed in a study of T-cell reconstitution after alpha-beta-depleted transplantation in children. General study results and limits: T-cell numbers and diversity one year post-transplant derived largely from freshly generated T cells. Where alpha-beta T cells came from about two months after transplant was reportedly several hundred expanded graft clones. At day 60, the high TCRbeta diversity found in some patients originated from recipient T cells and thymic progenitors that had survived.

This clonotype was recorded many times. Its antigen is unidentified. The TCRbeta library was prepared with unique molecular identifiers. Using its own MiXCR run on the PCR reads, TCRdb lists one record per CDR3 protein. This sample carries 280,000 or so distinct CDR3 sequences, 9.5% to 13% of them seen once, and the ten largest clones take less than 25%. The CDR3 totals 12 residues. V shed 10 bases and J 3 bases; nucleotides not matched to a gene: 6. Germline V gene lookup returns CDR1 SNHLY and CDR2 FYNNEI. This sequence joins TRBV2 and TRBJ2-7; TRBD2 matches 7 bases. The source is a male patient between 2 and 10 years old who had a stem cell transplant for chronic granulomatous disease, so the T cells may come from the graft donor. The sample in question was peripheral blood, obtained 180 days after TCRalphabeta/CD19-depleted stem cell transplant. The CDR3, as DNA: TGTGCCATGGCTAGCGGAGACTACGAGCAGTACTTC. Amino acid sequence: CAMASGDYEQYF.